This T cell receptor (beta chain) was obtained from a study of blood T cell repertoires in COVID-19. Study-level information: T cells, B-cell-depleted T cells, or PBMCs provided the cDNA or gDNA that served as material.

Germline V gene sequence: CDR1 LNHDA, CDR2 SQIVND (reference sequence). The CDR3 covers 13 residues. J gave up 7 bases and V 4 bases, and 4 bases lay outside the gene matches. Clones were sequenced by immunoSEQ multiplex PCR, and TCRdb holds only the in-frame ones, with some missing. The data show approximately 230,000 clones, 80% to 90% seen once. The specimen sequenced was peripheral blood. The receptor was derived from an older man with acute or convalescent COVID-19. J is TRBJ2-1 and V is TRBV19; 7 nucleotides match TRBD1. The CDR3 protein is CASSTNRGNEQFF. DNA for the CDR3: TGTGCCAGTAGTACGAACAGGGGAAATGAGCAGTTCTTC.